This T cell receptor beta chain comes out of a study of T cell responses to AZD1222 COVID-19 vaccine. Remarks on this clone: Its antigen is not identified.

Using immunoSEQ multiplex PCR, the repertoire was profiled, and TCRdb retains in-frame clones only, with some absent. Among roughly 150,000 clones listed, roughly nine tenths were seen once. The germline V gene has CDR1 MNHNY and CDR2 SVGAGI (reference sequence). The ends lost 4 bases at V and 7 bases at J; junction bases unmatched: 4. There are 14 residues in the CDR3. General study points: Spike-specific TCRs gained breadth and depth after people received two AZD1222 doses. Unmutated variant regions reportedly attract nearly half of all spike-specific TCRs. Repertoire sampling was restricted to post-peak T cell response timepoints.

This TCR was sampled from an adult in good health. The source material was peripheral blood, sampled on day 0 of AZD1222 vaccination. The chain joins TRBV6-6 to TRBJ2-7, with 13 bases identical to TRBD2. The CDR3 nucleotides are TGTGCCAGCAGTTCCGGGACTAGCGGGATAGAGCAGTACTTC. Amino acid sequence: CASSSGTSGIEQYF.